These 8 T cell receptor beta chains share one sample of origin, sequenced in a study of naive and memory T cell subsets. Both TRBC1 and TRBC2 were covered by a beta constant-region primer of two equimolar oligonucleotides. Ligated cDNA was amplified by four rounds of PCR with nested alpha and beta constant-region primers and SP2. TCRdb passed the UMI-ligation and nested PCR reads through MiXCR, listing each CDR3 protein once. The table records 98,000 or so distinct CDR3 sequences, roughly 12% of them present only once. Antigens of these TCRs are unknown. Study-wide results and limits: Especially in CD8 cells, naive repertoires contained a few larger clonotypes, possibly CD45RA-re-expressing memory cells.

The sequenced sample consisted of naive CD4+ T cells from blood. The origin of the receptors is a human donor in good health.

This clonotype has just a few counts. The chain has TRBV24-1 and TRBJ2-1, with TRBD1 identical over 7 bases. This CDR3 is built from 17 residues. CDR1 KGHDR and CDR2 SFDVKD come from the germline V gene. Trimming took 5 bases from V and 3 from J; bases not matched to a gene: 12. The CDR3 reads CATSATGTAKSYNEQFF. CDR3 coding DNA: TGTGCCACCAGTGCCACCGGGACAGCCAAAAGCTACAATGAGCAGTTCTTC.

This clonotype was counted a few times. The gene calls are TRBV11-3 and TRBJ2-1, with D possibly being TRBD2 (5 bases). Germline CDR1 SGHNT, CDR2 YENEEA. Trimming cost V 4 bases and J 0 bases, with 16 bases left between them. CDR3 length: 17 amino acids. CDR3 region: CASSSGLVMSSYNEQFF. Here the CDR3 DNA reads TGTGCCAGCAGCTCCGGACTGGTGATGAGCTCCTACAATGAGCAGTTCTTC.

This clonotype has only a few counts. The gene calls are TRBV30 and TRBJ1-2, with D uncertain. CDR1 and CDR2 from the germline V gene are GTSNPN and SVGIG (reference sequence). The CDR3 loop spans 15 amino acids. V was trimmed by 3 bases and J by 0 bases, leaving 14 bases between them. The CDR3: CAWRVRGSTNYGYTF. Here the CDR3 DNA reads TGTGCCTGGAGGGTGCGGGGATCGACTAACTATGGCTACACCTTC.

The gene calls are TRBV6-1 and TRBJ1-3; D perhaps matches TRBD1 (5 bases). The CDR3 runs to 15 residues. Trimming stripped 5 bases from V and 2 bases from J, with 13 bases between. Germline V gene lookup returns CDR1 MNHNS and CDR2 SASEGT. CDR3 residues: CASSKEGSAGNTIYF. The CDR3 bases are TGTGCCAGCAGTAAGGAGGGGAGCGCTGGAAACACCATATATTTT.

This clonotype was counted ten times or more. The chain recombines TRBV12-3 or TRBV12-4 with TRBJ2-5; tentative D call: TRBD1 (6 bases). The V and J ends lost 6 bases and 3 bases respectively, with 14 bases between them. CDR3 length: 14 residues. The CDR3 loop is CASRPGHPEETQYF. DNA of the CDR3: TGTGCCAGCAGGCCGGGACACCCCGAAGAGACCCAGTACTTC.

The chain combines TRBV7-9 with TRBJ2-4; D is unclear. The V end lost 5 bases, the J end lost 1 base, and 12 bases lay between the germline ends. CDR3 size: 15 residues. Germline lookup yields CDR1 SEHNR and CDR2 FQNEAQ (reference sequence). The CDR3 coding sequence is TGTGCCAGCAGCCCCCAGTGGACCGCCAAAAACATTCAGTACTTC. It codes for CASSPQWTAKNIQYF.

The V gene is TRBV20-1, the J gene TRBJ2-3; the D call may be TRBD1 or TRBD2 (5 bases each). This CDR3 region has 15 residues. Germline V gene sequence: CDR1 DFQATT, CDR2 SNEGSKA (reference sequence). V was shortened by 0 bases and J by 6 bases, with 16 bases between the two germline ends. CDR3 nucleotide sequence: TGCAGTGCTAGAGAAGCTGGGACGGTCCTGGATACGCAGTATTTT. It translates to CSAREAGTVLDTQYF.

V is TRBV28 and J is TRBJ2-2, with TRBD1 identical over 7 bases. From germline, CDR1 is MDHEN and CDR2 SYDVKM. This CDR3 comprises 15 residues. V dropped 2 bases and J dropped 6; count of bases not matched to a gene: 6. The CDR3: CASSLLPQGAGELFF. CDR3 nucleotide sequence: TGTGCCAGCAGTTTACTCCCCCAGGGGGCCGGGGAGCTGTTTTTT. Together with reference TRBV28 and TRBJ2-2, the CDR3 gives the full variable domain: DVKVTQSSRYLVKRTGEKVFLECVQDMDHENMFWYRQDPGLGLRLIYFSYDVKMKEKGDIPEGYSVSREKKERFSLILESASTNQTSMYLCASSLLPQGAGELFFGEGSRLTVL.